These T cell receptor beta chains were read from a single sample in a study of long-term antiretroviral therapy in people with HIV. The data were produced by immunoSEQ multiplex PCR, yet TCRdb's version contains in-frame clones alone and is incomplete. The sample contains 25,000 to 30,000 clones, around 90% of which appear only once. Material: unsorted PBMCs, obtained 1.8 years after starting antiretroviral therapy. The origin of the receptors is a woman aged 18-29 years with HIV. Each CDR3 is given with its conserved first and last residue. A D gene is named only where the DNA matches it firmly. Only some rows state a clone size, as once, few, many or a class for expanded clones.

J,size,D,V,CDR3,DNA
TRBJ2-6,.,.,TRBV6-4,CASSEENSGANVLTF,TGTGCCAGCAGTGAAGAGAACTCTGGGGCCAACGTCCTGACTTTC
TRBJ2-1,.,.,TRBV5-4,CASSPTTDTNEQFF,TGTGCCAGCAGCCCAACCACGGACACGAATGAGCAGTTCTTC
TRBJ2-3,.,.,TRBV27,CASSLNPDRFTDTQYF,TGTGCCAGCAGTCTAAACCCTGACAGGTTCACAGATACGCAGTATTTT
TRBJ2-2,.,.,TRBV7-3,CASSPTGAVTGELFF,TGTGCCAGCAGCCCCACCGGGGCGGTCACCGGGGAGCTGTTTTTT
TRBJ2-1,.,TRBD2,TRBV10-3,CAISGGGVGRDNEQFF,TGTGCCATCAGTGGGGGAGGGGTGGGGCGGGACAATGAGCAGTTCTTC
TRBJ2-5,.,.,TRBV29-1,CSVEEQGTETQYF,TGCAGCGTTGAGGAACAGGGAACAGAGACCCAGTACTTC
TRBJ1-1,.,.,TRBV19,CASRTTGAPEAFF,TGTGCCAGTAGAACTACAGGAGCACCTGAAGCTTTCTTT
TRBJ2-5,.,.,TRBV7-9,CASSLVGETQYF,TGTGCCAGCAGCTTAGTAGGGGAGACCCAGTACTTC
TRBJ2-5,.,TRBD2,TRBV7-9,CASSPRGGLFEQETQYF,TGTGCCAGCAGCCCACGGGGGGGACTTTTTGAACAAGAGACCCAGTACTTC
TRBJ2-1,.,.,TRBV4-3,CASSQAGTTYNEQFF,TGCGCCAGCAGCCAAGCCGGGACAACCTACAATGAGCAGTTCTTC
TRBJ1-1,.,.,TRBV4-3,CASSQDVGFGMNTEAFF,TGCGCCAGCAGCCAAGATGTGGGGTTTGGGATGAACACTGAAGCTTTCTTT
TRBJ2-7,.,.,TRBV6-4,CASSLGEQYF,TGTGCCAGCAGTCTAGGCGAGCAGTACTTC
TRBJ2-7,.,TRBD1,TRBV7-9,CASSYRDRGAYEQYF,TGTGCCAGCAGCTACCGAGACAGGGGGGCCTACGAGCAGTACTTC
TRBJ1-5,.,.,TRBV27,CASRSSGGISNQPQHF,TGTGCCAGCAGAAGCAGTGGGGGCATTAGCAATCAGCCCCAGCATTTT
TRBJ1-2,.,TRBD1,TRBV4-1,CASSQVVSLTGGWSIYGYTF,TGCGCCAGCAGCCAAGTAGTGTCTCTGACAGGGGGCTGGAGTATCTATGGCTACACCTTC
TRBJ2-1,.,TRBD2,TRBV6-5,CASSYSLAGDVNEQFF,TGTGCCAGCAGTTACTCTCTAGCGGGAGACGTGAATGAGCAGTTCTTC
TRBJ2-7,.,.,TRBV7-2,CASSLPNPPYEQYF,TGTGCCAGCAGCCTCCCGAATCCCCCCTACGAGCAGTACTTC
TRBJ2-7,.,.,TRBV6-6,CASRPVDGAYEQYF,TGTGCCAGCAGACCCGTTGACGGGGCTTACGAGCAGTACTTC
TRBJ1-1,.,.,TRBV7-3,CASSSRGNKVGPNAEAFF,TGTGCCAGCAGCTCCCGTGGCAACAAGGTCGGCCCCAACGCTGAAGCTTTCTTT
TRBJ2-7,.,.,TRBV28,CASSQSFNYEQYF,TGTGCCAGCAGTCAAAGCTTTAACTACGAGCAGTACTTC
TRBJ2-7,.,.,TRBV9,CASSVGVAGNYEQYF,TGTGCCAGCAGCGTAGGGGTCGCCGGGAACTACGAGCAGTACTTC
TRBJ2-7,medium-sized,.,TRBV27,CASSLDTAGYEQYF,TGTGCCAGCAGTTTGGACACCGCGGGCTACGAGCAGTACTTC
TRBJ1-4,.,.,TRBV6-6,CASTPGGTNEKLFF,TGTGCCAGCACCCCCGGGGGGACTAATGAAAAACTGTTTTTT
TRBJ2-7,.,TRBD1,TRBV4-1,CASSFRRGTGVDEQYF,TGCGCCAGCAGCTTCCGAAGGGGGACAGGGGTTGACGAGCAGTACTTC
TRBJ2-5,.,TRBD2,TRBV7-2,CASSRLGGSQETQYF,TGTGCCAGCAGCCGCCTTGGCGGGAGCCAAGAGACCCAGTACTTC
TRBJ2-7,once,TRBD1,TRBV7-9,CASTGTGDYEQYF,TGTGCCAGCACCGGGACAGGGGACTACGAGCAGTACTTC
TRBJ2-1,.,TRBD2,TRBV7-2,CASSLGGRLYEQFF,TGTGCCAGCAGCTTGGGCGGGAGATTATATGAGCAGTTCTTC
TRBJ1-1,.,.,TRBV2,CASSERAMNTEAFF,TGTGCCAGCAGCGAAAGGGCTATGAACACTGAAGCTTTCTTT
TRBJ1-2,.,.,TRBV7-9,CASSSRGRSIYDYTF,TGTGCCAGCAGCTCCAGGGGCAGATCGATATATGACTACACCTTC
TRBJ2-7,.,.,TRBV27,CASSSGHQGNEQYF,TGTGCCAGCAGCTCGGGGCATCAGGGGAACGAGCAGTACTTC
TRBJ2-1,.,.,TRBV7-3,CASSRGRGNEQFF,TGTGCCAGCTCTCGGGGGAGAGGGAATGAGCAGTTCTTC
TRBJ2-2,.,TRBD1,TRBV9,CASSVRTGATGELFF,TGTGCCAGCAGCGTACGGACAGGGGCCACCGGGGAGCTGTTTTTT
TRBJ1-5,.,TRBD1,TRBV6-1,CASSEVRTGLIKGPGALRHF,TGTGCCAGCAGTGAAGTAAGGACAGGGTTAATCAAGGGACCGGGTGCCCTCCGGCATTTT
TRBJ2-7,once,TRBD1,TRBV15,CATSPGLGQRLSYEQYF,TGTGCCACCAGCCCGGGGTTGGGACAGCGCCTCTCCTACGAGCAGTACTTC
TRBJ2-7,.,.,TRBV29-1,CSVEGPYEQYF,TGCAGCGTTGAAGGCCCATACGAGCAGTACTTC
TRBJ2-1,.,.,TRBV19,CASSISPPYNEQFF,TGTGCCAGTAGTATATCCCCCCCTTACAATGAGCAGTTCTTC
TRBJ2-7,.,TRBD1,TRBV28,CATWDSKPYEQYF,TGTGCGACCTGGGACAGCAAACCCTACGAGCAGTACTTC
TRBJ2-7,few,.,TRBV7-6,CASSLGGTVSYEQYF,TGTGCCAGCAGCTTAGGGGGCACGGTTTCCTACGAGCAGTACTTC
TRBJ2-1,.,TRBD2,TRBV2,CASRVLTGGRYEQFF,TGTGCCAGCCGAGTTCTAACGGGAGGGCGGTATGAGCAGTTCTTC
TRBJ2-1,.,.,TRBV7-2,CASSPHHNEQFF,TGTGCCAGCAGCCCGCACCACAATGAGCAGTTCTTC
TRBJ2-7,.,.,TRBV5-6,CASSLGFGGPAYEQYF,TGTGCCAGCAGCTTGGGATTCGGGGGGCCCGCCTACGAGCAGTACTTC
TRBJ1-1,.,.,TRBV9,CASSGSTGVNTEAFF,TGTGCCAGCAGTGGATCGACTGGGGTAAACACTGAAGCTTTCTTT
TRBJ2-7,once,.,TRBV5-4,CASSLGNEQYF,TGTGCCAGCAGCTTGGGGAACGAGCAGTACTTC
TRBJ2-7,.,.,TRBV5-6,CASSLDPLSEQYF,TGTGCCAGCAGCTTGGACCCCCTTAGCGAGCAGTACTTC
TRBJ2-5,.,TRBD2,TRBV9,CASSTIAGSQETQYF,TGTGCCAGCAGCACCATAGCGGGATCTCAAGAGACCCAGTACTTC
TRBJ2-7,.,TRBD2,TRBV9,CASSPSGGVPYEQYF,TGTGCCAGCAGCCCTAGCGGGGGAGTTCCCTACGAGCAGTACTTC
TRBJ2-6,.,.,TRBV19,CASSPLRGSGANVLTF,TGTGCCAGTAGTCCTCTAAGAGGGTCTGGGGCCAACGTCCTGACTTTC
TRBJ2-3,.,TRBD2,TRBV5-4,CASTNEGAGSSTDTQYF,TGTGCCAGCACGAACGAAGGAGCGGGATCTAGCACAGATACGCAGTATTTT
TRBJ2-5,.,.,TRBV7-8,CASTEVSRQETQYF,TGTGCCAGCACCGAAGTGTCCAGACAAGAGACCCAGTACTTC
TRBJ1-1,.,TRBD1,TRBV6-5,CASSYRTGATEAFF,TGTGCCAGCAGTTACAGGACAGGGGCGACTGAAGCTTTCTTT
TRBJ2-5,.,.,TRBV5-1,CASSGASPGRETQYF,TGCGCCAGCAGCGGGGCTAGCCCAGGAAGGGAGACCCAGTACTTC
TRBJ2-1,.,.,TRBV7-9,CASSLGLRVDEQFF,TGTGCCAGCAGCTTGGGACTCCGCGTCGATGAGCAGTTCTTC